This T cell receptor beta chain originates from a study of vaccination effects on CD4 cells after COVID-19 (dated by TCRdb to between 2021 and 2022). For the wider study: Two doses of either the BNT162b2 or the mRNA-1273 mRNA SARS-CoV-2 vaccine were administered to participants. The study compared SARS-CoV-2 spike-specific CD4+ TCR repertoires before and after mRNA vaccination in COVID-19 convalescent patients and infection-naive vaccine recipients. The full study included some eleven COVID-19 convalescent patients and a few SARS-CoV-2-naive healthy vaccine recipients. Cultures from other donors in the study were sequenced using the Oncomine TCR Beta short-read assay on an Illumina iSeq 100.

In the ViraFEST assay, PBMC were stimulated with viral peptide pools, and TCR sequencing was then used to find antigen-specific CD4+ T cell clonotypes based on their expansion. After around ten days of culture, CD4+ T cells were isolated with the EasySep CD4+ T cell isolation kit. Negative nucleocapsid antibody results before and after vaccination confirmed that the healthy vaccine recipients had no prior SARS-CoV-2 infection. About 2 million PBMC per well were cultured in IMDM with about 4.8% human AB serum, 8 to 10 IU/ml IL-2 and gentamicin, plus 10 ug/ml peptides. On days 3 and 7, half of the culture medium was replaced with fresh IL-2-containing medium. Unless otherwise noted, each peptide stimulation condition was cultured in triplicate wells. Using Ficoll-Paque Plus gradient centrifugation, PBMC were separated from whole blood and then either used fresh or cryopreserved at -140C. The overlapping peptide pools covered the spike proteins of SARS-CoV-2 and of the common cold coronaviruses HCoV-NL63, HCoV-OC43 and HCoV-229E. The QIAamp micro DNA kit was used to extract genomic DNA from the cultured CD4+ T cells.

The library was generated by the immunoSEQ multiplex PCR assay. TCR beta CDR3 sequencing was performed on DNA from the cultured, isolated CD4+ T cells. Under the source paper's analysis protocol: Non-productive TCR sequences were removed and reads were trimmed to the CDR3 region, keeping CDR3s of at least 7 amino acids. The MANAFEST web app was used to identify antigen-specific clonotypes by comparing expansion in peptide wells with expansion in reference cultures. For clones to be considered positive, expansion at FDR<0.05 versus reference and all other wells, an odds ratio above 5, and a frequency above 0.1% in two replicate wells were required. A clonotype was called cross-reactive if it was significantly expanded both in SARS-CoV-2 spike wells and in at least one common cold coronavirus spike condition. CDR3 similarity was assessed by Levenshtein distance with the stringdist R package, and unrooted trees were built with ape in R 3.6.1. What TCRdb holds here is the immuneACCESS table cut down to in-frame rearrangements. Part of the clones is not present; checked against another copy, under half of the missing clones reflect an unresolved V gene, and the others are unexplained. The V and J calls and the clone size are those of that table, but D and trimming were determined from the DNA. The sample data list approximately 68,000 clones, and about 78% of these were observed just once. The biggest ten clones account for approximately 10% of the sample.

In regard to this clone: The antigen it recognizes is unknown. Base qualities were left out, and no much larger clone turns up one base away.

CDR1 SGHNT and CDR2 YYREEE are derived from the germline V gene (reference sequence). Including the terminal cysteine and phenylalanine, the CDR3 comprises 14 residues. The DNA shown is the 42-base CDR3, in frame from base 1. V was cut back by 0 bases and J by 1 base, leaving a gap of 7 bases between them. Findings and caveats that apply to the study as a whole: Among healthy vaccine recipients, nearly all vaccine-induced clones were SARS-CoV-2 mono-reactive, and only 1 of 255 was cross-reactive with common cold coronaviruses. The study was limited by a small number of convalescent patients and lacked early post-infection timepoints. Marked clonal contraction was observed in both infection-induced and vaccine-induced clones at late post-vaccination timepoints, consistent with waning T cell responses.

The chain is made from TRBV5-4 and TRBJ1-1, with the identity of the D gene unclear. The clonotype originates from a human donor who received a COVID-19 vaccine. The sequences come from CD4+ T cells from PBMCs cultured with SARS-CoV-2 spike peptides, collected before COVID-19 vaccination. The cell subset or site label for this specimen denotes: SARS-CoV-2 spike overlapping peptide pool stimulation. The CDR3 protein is CASSLDSRNTEAFF. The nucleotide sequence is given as TGTGCCAGCAGCTTGGACAGCCGGAACACTGAAGCTTTCTTT.